These 15 T cell receptor beta chains were all obtained from the same sample, sequenced in a study of regulatory T cells in long-lasting Graves disease. Construction of the TCR beta libraries employed iRepertoire HTBI primers in conjunction with Arm-PCR of CDR3 regions. TCRdb analysed the multiplex PCR reads with MiXCR anew, one entry per CDR3 protein. The table lists hundreds of thousands of distinct CDR3 sequences, 15% to 20% of them singletons, with 18% in the top ten. Time point: newly diagnosed GD, antithyroid drugs for less than 3 months. Scientists built the TCR library using RNA that was extracted from PBMCs. The data were also submitted as part of a second study, on T cells in Graves' hyperthyroidism and ophthalmopathy.

The sequencing here drew on peripheral blood mononuclear cells (PBMCs), taken at new diagnosis, from a patient treated with antithyroid drugs. These receptor sequences come from a woman younger than 45 with Graves disease.

Ten or more counts support this clonotype. The genes are TRBV12-3 or TRBV12-4 and TRBJ1-1; possibly TRBD1 for D (5 bases). Trimming left V 5 bases short and J 0 bases short, with 13 bases between. This CDR3 comprises 15 residues. The CDR3: CASSERDLMNTEAFF. CDR3 nucleotides: TGTGCCAGCAGTGAGAGGGACCTTATGAACACTGAAGCTTTCTTT.

This clonotype was detected many times. V gene TRBV20-1 combines with J gene TRBJ1-1, with 9 bases identical to TRBD1. Germline loops: CDR1 DFQATT, CDR2 SNEGSKA (reference sequence). The CDR3 length is 16 residues. Losses at the gene ends were 1 base for V and 7 bases for J; bases not matched to a gene: 13. This CDR3 reads CSARGDLGTGRGEAFF. The CDR3 DNA sequence: TGCAGTGCTAGAGGCGATTTAGGGACAGGGAGGGGTGAAGCTTTCTTT.

This clonotype was found once. This chain links TRBV2 with TRBJ1-1; 7 bases fit TRBD1. CDR3 length equals 13 residues. The germline CDR1 and CDR2 sequences are SNHLY and FYNNEI. V dropped 8 bases and J dropped 1; count of bases not matched to a gene: 4. The CDR3 sequence: CASQTGRNTEAFF. The CDR3 bases are TGTGCCAGCCAGACAGGGCGGAACACTGAAGCTTTCTTT.

CDR3: CSASAPGGGYTF. The DNA for the CDR3 is TGCAGTGCTAGTGCGCCAGGGGGCGGCTACACCTTC. The chain links TRBV20-1 to TRBJ1-2, with 8 bases that match TRBD1. The CDR3 is 12 amino acids. V lost 3 bases to trimming and J lost 8 bases; unmatched junction nucleotides: 5. CDR1 is DFQATT, CDR2 SNEGSKA, per germline (reference sequence).

This clonotype has a count of ten or more. The chain joins TRBV7-9 to TRBJ2-7; 7 nucleotides match TRBD1. Germline V gives CDR1 SEHNR, CDR2 FQNEAQ (reference sequence). V shed 4 bases, J shed 3 bases, and the junction held 9 bases outside the gene matches. The CDR3 extends over 15 amino acids. The CDR3 DNA is TGTGCCAGCAGCTCCTGGTCGACAGGGCGCTACGAGCAGTACTTC. Translation: CASSSWSTGRYEQYF.

This chain links TRBV18 with TRBJ1-2; D is ambiguous. Germline values: CDR1 KGHSH, CDR2 LQKENI. This CDR3 has 15 residues. V was pared by 0 bases and J by 4 bases, with 12 bases between. CDR3 in amino acids: CASSPPLLGSYGYTF. CDR3 nucleotide sequence: TGTGCCAGCTCACCACCCCTTCTCGGGAGCTATGGCTACACCTTC.

This clonotype was observed many times. This chain joins TRBV2 and TRBJ1-5; D uncertain. The V and J ends lost 1 base and 2 bases respectively, with 3 bases between them. Germline V lookup: CDR1 SNHLY, CDR2 FYNNEI. CDR3 size: 13 residues. The CDR3 sequence is CASSEDGNQPQHF. DNA for the CDR3: TGTGCCAGCAGTGAAGACGGCAATCAGCCCCAGCATTTT.

This clonotype was detected only a few times. This sequence joins TRBV15 and TRBJ1-6, with D possibly TRBD1 on 5 matching bases. Trimming removed 5 bases from V and 8 bases from J, with 7 bases in between. The germline gives CDR1 LNHNV, CDR2 YYDKDF (reference sequence). The CDR3 has 12 residues. CDR3 in amino acids: CATSPGDSPLHF. The DNA for the CDR3 is TGTGCCACCAGCCCGGGGGATTCACCCCTCCACTTT.

This clonotype was seen many times. V and J are TRBV7-8 and TRBJ2-5, with TRBD2 as a possible D gene (6 bases). The CDR3 length is 15 residues. Deletions cut 5 bases from V and 4 bases from J, with 17 bases between. The germline V gene has CDR1 SGHVS and CDR2 FQNEAQ. CDR3 coding DNA: TGTGCCAGCAGCCCCCAGGAGGGTGTACGAGAGACCCAGTACTTC. Residues: CASSPQEGVRETQYF.

This clonotype has ten or more counts. The CDR3 region is CASGSGVYEQYF. In nucleotides, the CDR3 is TGTGCCAGCGGGTCAGGGGTCTACGAGCAGTACTTC. The chain combines TRBV6-2 or TRBV6-3 with TRBJ2-7; a weak D match, TRBD1 (6 bases). The CDR3 loop spans 12 amino acids. Germline V gene lookup returns CDR1 MNHEY and CDR2 SVGEGT. Trimming removed 8 bases at V and 3 bases at J, with 11 bases between.

The V call is TRBV9, the J call TRBJ1-5; TRBD1 might be the D (5 bases). CDR1 is SGDLS and CDR2 is YYNGEE in the germline V gene. V shed 6 bases and J shed 10 bases, with 14 bases lying between them. This CDR3 has 12 amino acids. CDR3 DNA: TGTGCCAGCATCTTACGGACAACACCCCAGCATTTT. Protein sequence: CASILRTTPQHF.

This clonotype was recorded at least ten times. The rearrangement uses TRBV2 and TRBJ1-1; D is perhaps TRBD1 (5 bases). The CDR3 length is 14 residues. Trimming took off 6 bases at V and 0 bases at J, with 11 bases between the two ends. Germline V gene data show CDR1 as SNHLY and CDR2 as FYNNEI. The CDR3 DNA reads TGTGCCAGCAGCCGACAGATTATGAACACTGAAGCTTTCTTT. This sequence encodes CASSRQIMNTEAFF.

In this sample, this clonotype turned up a few times. This chain connects TRBV5-4 to TRBJ2-3; 7 bases are shared with TRBD2. Germline V gene sequence: CDR1 SGHNT, CDR2 YYREEE (reference sequence). This CDR3 comprises 14 residues. The V gene end was trimmed by 0 bases and the J gene end by 6 bases; junction bases not matched to a gene: 4. The CDR3 region is CASSLAVLADTQYF. The CDR3 DNA follows: TGTGCCAGCAGCTTGGCTGTACTAGCGGATACGCAGTATTTT. Drawing the rest from reference TRBV5-4 and TRBJ2-3, the complete variable domain is ETGVTQSPTHLIKTRGQQVTLRCSSQSGHNTVSWYQQALGQGPQFIFQYYREEENGRGNFPPRFSGLQFPNYSSELNVNALELDDSALYLCASSLAVLADTQYFGPGTRLTVL.

This clonotype was seen many times. CDR3 in DNA: TGTGCCAGCAGTGAAGCAGTGAGAGATGGCTACACCTTC. Its protein product is CASSEAVRDGYTF. This rearrangement joins TRBV6-1 to TRBJ1-2; no firm D call. V lost 0 bases and J 6 bases, leaving 8 bases between the germline ends. This CDR3 spans 13 amino acids. The germline V gene has CDR1 MNHNS and CDR2 SASEGT.

The chain is built from TRBV5-1 and TRBJ2-1; tentative D call: TRBD2 (7 bases). The V end lost 4 bases, the J end lost 9 bases, and 20 bases lay between the germline ends. The CDR3 consists of 15 residues. Germline CDR1 SGHRS, CDR2 YFSETQ. Here the CDR3 reads CASSRVGGASTEQFF. The CDR3 nucleotides are TGCGCCAGCAGCCGGGTAGGGGGGGCGTCAACTGAGCAGTTCTTC. Combining the CDR3 with reference TRBV5-1 and TRBJ2-1 gives the whole variable domain KAGVTQTPRYLIKTRGQQVTLSCSPISGHRSVSWYQQTPGQGLQFLFEYFSETQRNKGNFPGRFSGRQFSNSRSEMNVSTLELGDSALYLCASSRVGGASTEQFFGPGTRLTVL.